The next 15 T cell receptor beta chains were all read from a single sample in a study of blood T cell repertoires in COVID-19. Generated by immunoSEQ multiplex PCR, the TCRdb table keeps only in-frame clones and is missing some. The sample includes under 300,000 clones, about four fifths seen only once; the top ten take less than 4%. Material for sequencing was peripheral blood. The receptor source for this set is a young woman with acute or convalescent COVID-19.

This sequence joins TRBV9 and TRBJ2-2, with 8 bases that match TRBD1. The CDR3 loop spans 16 amino acids. Germline CDR1 reads SGDLS; CDR2 reads YYNGEE. With 0 bases clipped from V and 5 bases from J, the junction kept 6 bases outside the gene matches. This CDR3 is CASSVVGDRGTGELFF. DNA for the CDR3: TGTGCCAGCAGCGTAGTAGGCGACAGGGGTACCGGGGAGCTGTTTTTT.

The gene calls are TRBV7-9 and TRBJ2-1, with TRBD2 matching over 13 bases. Germline V gene lookup returns CDR1 SEHNR and CDR2 FQNEAQ (reference sequence). Unmatched junction bases numbered 12, after V lost 5 bases and J lost 5 bases. The CDR3 length is 18 residues. The CDR3 sequence: CASSTGLAGKYPNNEQFF. As DNA, the CDR3 is TGTGCCAGCAGCACGGGACTAGCGGGAAAATACCCCAACAATGAGCAGTTCTTC.

The chain combines TRBV9 with TRBJ2-7; 7 nucleotides align to TRBD2. The CDR3 is made up of 14 amino acids. From germline, CDR1 is SGDLS and CDR2 YYNGEE. With V trimmed by 2 bases and J by 5 bases, 7 bases remained unmatched. CDR3 amino acids: CASSVTGTTHEQYF. The CDR3 region has the DNA TGTGCCAGCAGCGTTACCGGGACTACCCACGAGCAGTACTTC.

The chain uses TRBV6-5 and TRBJ1-5; the D gene is possibly TRBD1 (5 bases). Germline loops: CDR1 MNHEY, CDR2 SVGAGI. Trimming removed 6 bases from V and 4 bases from J, with 10 bases in between. CDR3 length equals 13 residues. CDR3 DNA: TGTGCCAGCAGCAGGGCCCCTAATCAGCCCCAGCATTTT. Protein sequence: CASSRAPNQPQHF.

The chain recombines TRBV4-3 with TRBJ2-7; D might be TRBD2 (6 bases). Trimming shortened V by 0 bases and J by 5 bases, and 17 bases separated the two germline ends. Germline CDR1 is LGHNA and CDR2 is YSLEER. The CDR3 sequence is 16 residues long. The DNA for the CDR3 is TGCGCCAGCAGCCAAGAATCGGCAGGGAGGTTTAACGAGCAGTACTTC. Translated, it gives CASSQESAGRFNEQYF.

The genes are TRBV28 and TRBJ2-6, with TRBD1 matching over 7 bases. The CDR3 contains 17 residues. J was trimmed by 2 bases and V by 5 bases; bases with no gene match: 9. In germline, CDR1 is MDHEN, CDR2 SYDVKM. The CDR3, as DNA: TGTGCCAGCAGTCCGCGACAGGGACGGCCTGGGGCCAACGTCCTGACTTTC. Translated, it gives CASSPRQGRPGANVLTF.

The J gene is TRBJ1-2, the V gene TRBV4-3; TRBD1 matches 8 bases. The length of the CDR3 is 15 residues. The junction had 8 bases not matched to a gene; V was cut back by 0 bases and J by 8 bases. From germline, CDR1 is LGHNA and CDR2 YSLEER. CDR3 in amino acids: CASSQDRGLPRGYTF. The DNA for the CDR3 is TGCGCCAGCAGCCAAGACAGGGGGCTTCCCCGGGGCTACACCTTC.

The rearrangement uses TRBV3-1 (or the pseudogene TRBV3-2) and TRBJ2-5; 13 bases agree with TRBD2. J gave up 5 bases and V 7 bases, and 10 bases lay outside the gene matches. In germline, CDR1 is LGHDT, CDR2 YNNKEL (reference sequence). This CDR3 spans 16 amino acids. The CDR3 nucleotides read TGTGCCAGCACCGGGACTAGCGGGAACTTTGTCGAGACCCAGTACTTC. Translating it yields CASTGTSGNFVETQYF.

V usage is TRBV27 and J usage is TRBJ2-7; 9 nucleotides line up with TRBD2. The CDR3 has 15 residues. In germline, CDR1 is MNHEY, CDR2 SMNVEV (reference sequence). With V trimmed by 6 bases and J by 8 bases, 14 bases remained unmatched. This chain's CDR3 is CASRTIETSGAQQYF. In nucleotides, the CDR3 is TGTGCCAGCAGAACGATTGAGACTAGCGGAGCTCAGCAGTACTTC.

The chain recombines TRBV7-9 with TRBJ2-4; 9 bases are shared with TRBD1. Germline CDR1 SEHNR, CDR2 FQNEAQ (reference sequence). The trim removed 5 bases at V and 0 bases at J, leaving 5 bases unmatched. This CDR3 has 16 amino acids. CDR3: CASSPRTGVAKNIQYF. CDR3 bases: TGTGCCAGCAGCCCCCGGACAGGGGTAGCCAAAAACATTCAGTACTTC.

J is TRBJ1-5 and V is TRBV27; TRBD1 might be the D (5 bases). The CDR3 extends over 14 amino acids. Trimming shortened V by 4 bases and J by 3 bases, and 10 bases separated the two germline ends. Germline-derived CDR1 and CDR2 are MNHEY and SMNVEV (reference sequence). CDR3 DNA sequence: TGTGCCAGCAGTTCCCGACAGATCAATCAGCCCCAGCATTTT. Translation: CASSSRQINQPQHF.

The V and J genes are TRBV5-6 and TRBJ2-5; possible D gene TRBD2, 5 bases. The CDR3 totals 15 residues. Germline CDR1 is SGHDT and CDR2 is YYEEEE. Deletions cut 2 bases from V and 7 bases from J, with 18 bases between. The chain's CDR3 is CASSFWQAQLGTQYF. CDR3 DNA: TGTGCCAGCAGCTTTTGGCAGGCCCAACTAGGGACCCAGTACTTC.

V usage is TRBV29-1 and J usage is TRBJ2-2; D remains unclear. The CDR3 covers 14 residues. V was shortened by 5 bases and J by 0 bases, with 10 bases between the two germline ends. Germline V gene data show CDR1 as SQVTM and CDR2 as ANQGSEA. The CDR3 nucleotides read TGCAGCGTTCAACCCTACGCGAACACCGGGGAGCTGTTTTTT. Protein: CSVQPYANTGELFF.

The V and J genes are TRBV29-1 and TRBJ1-3; 7 bases agree with TRBD1. The J segment lost 4 bases and the V segment lost 0 bases, leaving 6 bases of the junction unmatched. This CDR3 region has 15 residues. Germline-derived CDR1 and CDR2 are SQVTM and ANQGSEA. Here the CDR3 DNA reads TGCAGCGTTGAAGATCTTGAGACAGGGGGAAACACCATATATTTT. Residues: CSVEDLETGGNTIYF. The whole variable domain, filled in from reference TRBV29-1 and TRBJ1-3, reads SAVISQKPSRDICQRGTSLTIQCQVDSQVTMMFWYRQQPGQSLTLIATANQGSEATYESGFVIDKFPISRPNLTFSTLTVSNMSPEDSSIYLCSVEDLETGGNTIYFGEGSWLTVV.

V usage is TRBV27 and J usage is TRBJ1-1; D remains unclear. Germline CDR1 and CDR2: MNHEY and SMNVEV (reference sequence). This CDR3 is 14 amino acids long. Trimming removed 6 bases from V and 0 bases from J, with 11 bases in between. CDR3: CASSLQRMNTEAFF. CDR3 coding DNA: TGTGCCAGCAGCTTACAGAGGATGAACACTGAAGCTTTCTTT.